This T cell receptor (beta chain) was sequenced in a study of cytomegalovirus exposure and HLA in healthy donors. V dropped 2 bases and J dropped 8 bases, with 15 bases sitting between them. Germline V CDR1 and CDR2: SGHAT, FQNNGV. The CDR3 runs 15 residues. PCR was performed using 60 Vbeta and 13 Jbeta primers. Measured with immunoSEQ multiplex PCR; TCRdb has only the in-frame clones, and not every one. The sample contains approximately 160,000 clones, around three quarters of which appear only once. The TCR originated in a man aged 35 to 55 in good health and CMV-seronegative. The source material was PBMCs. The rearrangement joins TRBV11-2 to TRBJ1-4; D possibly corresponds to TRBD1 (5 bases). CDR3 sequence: CASSLLPGLGEKLFF. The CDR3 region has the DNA TGTGCCAGCAGCTTACTGCCAGGGCTGGGAGAAAAACTGTTTTTT.